Each of the 32 T cell receptor beta chains below was sequenced from the same sample in a study of cytomegalovirus exposure and HLA in healthy donors. The primer mix had 60 Vbeta and 13 Jbeta primers. Measured with immunoSEQ multiplex PCR; TCRdb has only the in-frame clones, and not every one. The repertoire holds 190,000 or so clones, with 75% to 90% as singletons. The sequenced material came from PBMCs. These receptors were obtained from a man aged 45-60 years in good health and CMV-seronegative.

CDR3 DNA sequence: TGTGCCAGCAGCTGGCAGGGGGCGGCGAACACTGAAGCTTTCTTT. Translation: CASSWQGAANTEAFF. The V call is TRBV7-2, the J call TRBJ1-1, with TRBD1 identical over 8 bases. The CDR3 loop spans 15 amino acids. From germline, CDR1 is SGHTA and CDR2 FQGNSA. Trimming cost V 4 bases and J 1 base; bases outside gene matches: 5.

The rearrangement joins TRBV4-3 to TRBJ2-1; TRBD2 agrees at 9 bases. The junction had 8 bases not matched to a gene; V was cut back by 4 bases and J by 4 bases. The CDR3 consists of 16 residues. CDR1 is LGHNA, CDR2 YSLEER, per germline. The CDR3 DNA follows: TGCGCCAGCAGCCCAGAGCCTAGCGGGGCTTACAATGAGCAGTTCTTC. This gives the protein CASSPEPSGAYNEQFF.

The chain has TRBV4-2 and TRBJ1-2; D may be TRBD1 (5 bases). Germline CDR1 and CDR2: LGHNA and YNFKEQ. CDR3 length: 11 residues. Between the trimmed V and J ends, which lost 0 bases and 9 bases, there was a span of 5 bases. The CDR3 loop reads CASSQEDSYTF. The CDR3 DNA is TGTGCCAGCAGCCAAGAGGACAGCTACACCTTC.

The chain uses TRBV14 and TRBJ2-7; D call uncertain. V lost 5 bases and J 3 bases, leaving 5 bases between the germline ends. The CDR3 runs 11 residues. Per the germline V gene, CDR1 is SGHDN and CDR2 is FVKESK. The CDR3 DNA follows: TGTGCCAGCAGCTCGTACTACGAGCAGTACTTC. This sequence encodes CASSSYYEQYF.

This clone appeared a single time. The rearrangement links TRBV19 to TRBJ2-1; D is perhaps TRBD1 (7 bases). The germline V gene encodes CDR1 LNHDA and CDR2 SQIVND (reference sequence). Trimming removed 8 bases from V and 7 bases from J, with 21 bases in between. This CDR3 comprises 15 residues. The CDR3 protein is CASRKEGTAFNEQFF. In DNA, the CDR3 is TGTGCCAGTCGAAAGGAGGGGACAGCCTTTAATGAGCAGTTCTTC. The variable domain in full, with the rest retrieved from reference TRBV19 and TRBJ2-1, is DGGITQSPKYLFRKEGQNVTLSCEQNLNHDAMYWYRQDPGQGLRLIYYSQIVNDFQKGDIAEGYSVSREKKESFPLTVTSAQKNPTAFYLCASRKEGTAFNEQFFGPGTRLTVL.

The DNA of the CDR3 is TGTGCCAGCAGCGCCGGGATAACGAACACCGGGGAGCTGTTTTTT. Protein: CASSAGITNTGELFF. The V and J genes are TRBV2 and TRBJ2-2, with a weak D call TRBD2 (5 bases). The V gene's germline CDR1 is SNHLY and CDR2 FYNNEI. V lost 6 bases and J 0 bases, leaving 11 bases between the germline ends. The CDR3 loop spans 15 amino acids.

CDR3 nucleotide sequence: TGTGCCAGCAGCCCAGGGACAGCTAGTACCTACGAGCAGTACTTC. Translated, it gives CASSPGTASTYEQYF. This rearrangement joins TRBV11-2 to TRBJ2-7; 7 nucleotides line up with TRBD1. This CDR3 has 15 amino acids. The germline V gene encodes CDR1 SGHAT and CDR2 FQNNGV. J lost 2 bases, V lost 5 bases, and 9 bases had no gene match.

V usage is TRBV29-1 and J usage is TRBJ2-2, with D uncertain. V was clipped by 3 bases and J by 5 bases, with 13 bases between them. Germline CDR1 and CDR2: SQVTM and ANQGSEA. The CDR3 contains 14 residues. The CDR3 nucleotides are TGCAGCGTTGATGGCGGTCAAAGGACCGGGGAGCTGTTTTTT. The encoded protein is CSVDGGQRTGELFF.

This rearrangement joins TRBV30 to TRBJ1-4; a weak D match, TRBD1 (5 bases). CDR1 and CDR2 (germline): GTSNPN, SVGIG (reference sequence). This CDR3 region has 13 residues. V lost 5 bases and J 4 bases, leaving 11 bases between the germline ends. The CDR3 loop is CAWGRQRNEKLFF. CDR3 sequence (DNA): TGTGCCTGGGGGCGACAGCGTAATGAAAAACTGTTTTTT.

The CDR3 coding sequence is TGTGCCAGCAGCACTTTCCCCTTAACCACACCCCTCCACTTT. It yields the protein CASSTFPLTTPLHF. J is TRBJ1-6 and V is TRBV28; unclear D gene. Between the trimmed V and J ends, which lost 6 bases and 11 bases, there was a span of 17 bases. The CDR3 loop spans 14 amino acids. CDR1 MDHEN and CDR2 SYDVKM come from the germline V gene.

Comments on this clone: This sample also contains other DNA sequences that code for the same CDR3. The V and J genes are TRBV18 and TRBJ1-5; perhaps TRBD1 as D (5 bases). Germline lookup yields CDR1 KGHSH and CDR2 LQKENI. V was clipped by 2 bases and J by 2 bases, with 10 bases between them. The CDR3 extends over 15 amino acids. The CDR3 protein is CASSPRQGGNQPQHF. CDR3 nucleotide sequence: TGTGCCAGCTCACCAAGGCAGGGTGGCAATCAGCCCCAGCATTTT. The variable domain in full, with the rest retrieved from reference TRBV18 and TRBJ1-5, is NAGVMQNPRHLVRRRGQEARLRCSPMKGHSHVYWYRQLPEEGLKFMVYLQKENIIDESGMPKERFSAEFPKEGPSILRIQQVVRGDSAAYFCASSPRQGGNQPQHFGDGTRLSIL.

The chain carries TRBV14 and TRBJ2-7, with 7 bases aligning to TRBD1. The trim removed 3 bases at V and 3 bases at J, leaving 5 bases unmatched. This CDR3 spans 14 amino acids. The V gene's germline CDR1 is SGHDN and CDR2 FVKESK. CDR3 residues: CASSHRTGIYEQYF. The CDR3 DNA reads as TGTGCCAGCAGCCACCGGACAGGAATCTACGAGCAGTACTTC.

This chain uses TRBV27 with TRBJ1-2, with 12 bases fitting TRBD1. This CDR3 comprises 15 residues. V was clipped by 5 bases and J by 5 bases; unmatched bases: 6. CDR1 MNHEY and CDR2 SMNVEV come from the germline V gene (reference sequence). CDR3 residues: CASSPRDRGRYGYTF. In nucleotides, the CDR3 is TGTGCCAGCAGTCCCCGGGACAGGGGGCGGTATGGCTACACCTTC.

A single count supports this clone. The chain uses TRBV19 and TRBJ1-1; D is undetermined. The CDR3 has 14 amino acids. Germline V gives CDR1 LNHDA, CDR2 SQIVND (reference sequence). Between the trimmed V and J ends, which lost 1 base and 3 bases, there was a span of 9 bases. As DNA, the CDR3 is TGTGCCAGTAGTATAGGACGGACTTACACTGAAGCTTTCTTT. As protein: CASSIGRTYTEAFF.

This clone was observed a handful of times. The gene calls are TRBV7-9 and TRBJ2-1, with TRBD2 matching over 10 bases. Germline lookup yields CDR1 SEHNR and CDR2 FQNEAQ (reference sequence). J gave up 8 bases and V 3 bases, and 7 bases lay outside the gene matches. This CDR3 contains 15 residues. The chain's CDR3 is CASSLSGRASDEQFF. CDR3 DNA sequence: TGTGCCAGCAGCTTGAGCGGGAGGGCGTCGGATGAGCAGTTCTTC.

The J gene is TRBJ2-1, the V gene TRBV7-3; 9 bases are a match to TRBD2. Germline V gene lookup returns CDR1 SGHTA and CDR2 FQGTGA. Trimming cost V 6 bases and J 2 bases; bases outside gene matches: 2. CDR3 length: 14 residues. The CDR3 DNA reads TGTGCCAGCAGAGCGGGAGGTCCCTACAATGAGCAGTTCTTC. Its protein is CASRAGGPYNEQFF.

With regard to this clone: At one of its ends the junction is not consistent with the germline gene, which may arise from a read error. The chain joins TRBV7-9 to TRBJ2-7; 8 bases are a match to TRBD1. CDR1 SEHNR and CDR2 FQNEAQ come from the germline V gene (reference sequence). The length of the CDR3 is 12 residues. The CDR3 sequence: CSSSWTGYEQYF. The CDR3 coding sequence is TGTTCCAGCAGCTGGACAGGGTACGAGCAGTACTTC. The full variable domain, its missing parts supplied by reference TRBV7-9 and TRBJ2-7, is DTGVSQNPRHKITKRGQNVTFRCDPISEHNRLYWYRQTLGQGPEFLTYFQNEAQLEKSRLLSDRFSAERPKGSFSTLEIQRTEQGDSAMYLCSSSWTGYEQYFGPGTRLTVT.

The CDR3 here is CASSLTTGGFSYEQYF. DNA of the CDR3: TGTGCCAGTAGTCTAACGACAGGGGGTTTCTCCTACGAGCAGTACTTC. The chain carries TRBV19 and TRBJ2-7; 9 bases are a match to TRBD1. V was pared by 5 bases and J by 0 bases, with 8 bases of the junction left unmatched. Germline V CDR1 and CDR2: LNHDA, SQIVND (reference sequence). The CDR3 is made up of 16 amino acids.

This clone was seen once. The chain couples TRBV5-6 to TRBJ1-1, with 11 bases lining up with TRBD1. CDR1 is SGHDT, CDR2 YYEEEE, per germline. CDR3 length: 17 amino acids. J lost 3 bases, V lost 0 bases, and 7 bases had no gene match. DNA for the CDR3: TGTGCCAGCAGCTTGGAGCGGGACAGGGGGGGGGACACTGAAGCTTTCTTT. It translates to CASSLERDRGGDTEAFF.

V gene TRBV27 combines with J gene TRBJ1-2, with TRBD1 as a possible D gene (5 bases). Trimming took 2 bases from V and 7 from J, leaving 14 bases between them. CDR1 and CDR2 from the germline V gene are MNHEY and SMNVEV (reference sequence). CDR3 length: 14 residues. Here the CDR3 reads CASSLNNKGSGYTF. CDR3 nucleotides: TGTGCCAGCAGTTTAAATAACAAGGGGTCTGGCTACACCTTC.

This chain links TRBV18 with TRBJ1-4; 8 nucleotides line up with TRBD1. Germline V CDR1 and CDR2: KGHSH, LQKENI. J gave up 8 bases and V 2 bases, and 10 bases lay outside the gene matches. The CDR3 is 16 amino acids. Written as DNA, the CDR3 is TGTGCCAGCTCACCAAGGACACAGGGGGGAGAAGAAAAACTGTTTTTT. As protein: CASSPRTQGGEEKLFF. The complete variable domain, with remaining parts taken from reference TRBV18 and TRBJ1-4, reads NAGVMQNPRHLVRRRGQEARLRCSPMKGHSHVYWYRQLPEEGLKFMVYLQKENIIDESGMPKERFSAEFPKEGPSILRIQQVVRGDSAAYFCASSPRTQGGEEKLFFGSGTQLSVL.

Note on this clone: Germline is not matched at one junction end, which may reflect a read error. The chain employs TRBV7-9 and TRBJ2-5, with TRBD1 matching 9 bases. The CDR3 consists of 16 residues. Germline V CDR1 and CDR2: SEHNR, FQNEAQ (reference sequence). The CDR3 DNA is TGTTCCAGCAGCCAACCCGGGACAGGGTGGCGAGAGACCCAGTACTTC. Translating gives CSSSQPGTGWRETQYF.

About this clone: Since the CDR3 does not end with the conserved phenylalanine or tryptophan, this likely comes from a read error. V gene TRBV19 combines with J gene TRBJ1-1, with TRBD1 matching over 12 bases. The ends lost 8 bases at V and 4 bases at J; junction bases unmatched: 11. The CDR3 consists of 16 residues. The germline gives CDR1 LNHDA, CDR2 SQIVND (reference sequence). Here the CDR3 reads CASLFRGQGASTEAFL. In DNA, the CDR3 is TGTGCCAGTCTTTTCAGGGGACAGGGGGCGAGCACTGAAGCTTTCCTT.

The chain is built from TRBV4-3 and TRBJ2-7, with D uncertain. This CDR3 comprises 16 residues. V was shortened by 0 bases and J by 6 bases, with 18 bases between the two germline ends. Germline loops: CDR1 LGHNA, CDR2 YSLEER. The CDR3 is CASSQDFRVFLGEQYF. The CDR3 nucleotides read TGCGCCAGCAGCCAAGATTTCCGGGTTTTCTTGGGCGAGCAGTACTTC.

The J gene is TRBJ2-5, the V gene TRBV6-5, with a possible D match to TRBD1 (5 bases). V lost 6 bases to trimming and J lost 7 bases, with 21 bases between them. Germline CDR1 reads MNHEY; CDR2 reads SVGAGI. The CDR3 contains 15 residues. DNA of the CDR3: TGTGCCAGCAGCCAGACCTGGGGCCTGGAAGGGACCCAGTACTTC. Amino acids: CASSQTWGLEGTQYF.

Note on this clone: Other nucleotide sequences in the sample specify the same CDR3. The CDR3 loop is CASSRPTDLYEQYF. The CDR3 bases are TGCGCCAGCAGTCGACCGACAGACCTCTACGAGCAGTACTTC. The chain couples TRBV5-1 to TRBJ2-7; a weak D match, TRBD1 (5 bases). Germline loops: CDR1 SGHRS, CDR2 YFSETQ. This CDR3 region has 14 residues. Trimming pared 5 bases from V and 3 bases from J, leaving 15 bases between.

There are a few counts of this clone. The chain has TRBV4-1 and TRBJ1-4, with D possibly being TRBD1 (5 bases). Per germline, CDR1 MGHRA and CDR2 YSYEKL. CDR3 length equals 13 residues. Trimming removed 5 bases at V and 8 bases at J, with 12 bases between. CDR3 region: CASSYNNREKLFF. The CDR3 DNA reads as TGCGCCAGCAGCTACAACAACAGGGAAAAACTGTTTTTT.

This chain uses TRBV6-1 with TRBJ2-7, with 8 bases that match TRBD2. V lost 0 bases and J lost 7; bases outside the gene matches: 14. Germline CDR1 reads MNHNS; CDR2 reads SASEGT. There are 17 residues in the CDR3. DNA for the CDR3: TGTGCCAGCAGTGAAGCGCTTCCCGGGAGGGCTTTTCGGGAGCAGTACTTC. It codes for CASSEALPGRAFREQYF.

The rearrangement links TRBV19 to TRBJ1-6; D perhaps matches TRBD1 (5 bases). The CDR3 has 15 amino acids. Trimming left V 6 bases short and J 1 base short, with 10 bases between. Germline CDR1 is LNHDA and CDR2 is SQIVND (reference sequence). The DNA for the CDR3 is TGTGCCAGTAGCTTCACAGGTTCCTATAATTCACCCCTCCACTTT. It encodes CASSFTGSYNSPLHF.

The chain combines TRBV15 with TRBJ1-1; 7 bases align to TRBD1. CDR1 is LNHNV and CDR2 is YYDKDF in the germline V gene (reference sequence). Trimming removed 3 bases from V and 4 bases from J; junction bases left unmatched: 11. The CDR3 runs to 16 residues. In DNA form, the CDR3 reads TGTGCCACCAGCAGGGTTATAAAAGGGACAGCCACTGAAGCTTTCTTT. As protein: CATSRVIKGTATEAFF.

J is TRBJ1-2 and V is TRBV7-2; no definite D call. Trimming cost V 5 bases and J 4 bases, with 20 bases left between them. This CDR3 is 16 amino acids long. The germline gives CDR1 SGHTA, CDR2 FQGNSA. The CDR3 here is CASSPRQVVTSYGYTF. For the CDR3, the DNA is TGTGCCAGCAGCCCGAGGCAGGTCGTTACTAGCTATGGCTACACCTTC.

The J gene is TRBJ1-1, the V gene TRBV28; maybe TRBD1 (6 bases). The germline V and J ends were trimmed by 6 bases and 5 bases, with 19 bases remaining between them. Germline V gene sequence: CDR1 MDHEN, CDR2 SYDVKM. This CDR3 contains 15 residues. The CDR3 is CASSHGGGGGTEAFF. Here the CDR3 DNA reads TGTGCCAGCAGCCACGGGGGGGGCGGTGGGACTGAAGCTTTCTTT.